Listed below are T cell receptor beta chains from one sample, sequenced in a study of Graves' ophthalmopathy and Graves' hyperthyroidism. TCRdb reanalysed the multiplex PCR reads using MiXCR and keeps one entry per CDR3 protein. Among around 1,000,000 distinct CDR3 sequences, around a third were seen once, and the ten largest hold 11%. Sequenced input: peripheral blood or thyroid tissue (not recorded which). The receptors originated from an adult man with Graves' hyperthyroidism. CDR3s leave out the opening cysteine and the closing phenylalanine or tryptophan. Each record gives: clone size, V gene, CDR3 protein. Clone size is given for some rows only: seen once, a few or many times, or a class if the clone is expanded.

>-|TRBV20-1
SASRLAGGKSGANVLT
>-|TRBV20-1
SASLPTSLGGQETQY
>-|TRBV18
ASSPLSTGSETQY
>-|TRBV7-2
ASSPAGGARETQY
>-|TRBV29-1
SVELNWGNTIY
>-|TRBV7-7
ASMANVLT
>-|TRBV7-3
ASSAVAANRAHEQY
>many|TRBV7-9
ASSLTGGESGYT
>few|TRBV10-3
AISELSVQETQH
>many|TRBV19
ASSMTVGYQPQH
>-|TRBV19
ASSIDHGGAYEQY
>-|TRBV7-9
ACSVGRGLDEQY
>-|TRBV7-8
ASSHYRIGQPQH
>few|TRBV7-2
ASSILGHSTDTQY
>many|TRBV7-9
ASSQRTGILETQY
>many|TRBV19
ASSIGQGAYTEAF
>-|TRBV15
ATSRGGEGNTEAF
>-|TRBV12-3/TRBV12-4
ASSFGQGGTQY
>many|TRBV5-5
ASTRGTAETQY
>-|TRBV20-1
SARDGPGRSNTGELF
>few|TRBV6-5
ASRKGGYSNQPQH
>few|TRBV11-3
ASSLYVPGDQIADSYEQY
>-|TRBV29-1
SAVRTGYTDTQY
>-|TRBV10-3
AIRGGSNNQPQH
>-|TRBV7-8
AMCEWGRYEQY
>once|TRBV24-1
ATSDGPYTGELF
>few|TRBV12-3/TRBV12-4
ASSTRGQGVLRGYT
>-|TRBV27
ASSPHRGVQETQY
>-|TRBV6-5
ASSDRTSPLR
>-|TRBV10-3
AIRAGLEDTEAF
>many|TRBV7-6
ASSHEQTGAGELF
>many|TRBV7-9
ASSRDRGRTSTEAF
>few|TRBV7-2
ASSLASGTSKAGELF
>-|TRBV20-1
SVRLAGGPGETQY
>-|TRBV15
ATSTRDRGEKLF
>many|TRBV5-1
ASSSGQLEAF
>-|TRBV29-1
SVRRSADQPQH
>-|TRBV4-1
ASSRDWGEAF
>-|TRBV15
ATSRDLQGRDQPQH
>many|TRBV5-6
ASSLTGQGSHQPQH
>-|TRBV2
AREGGIYGYT
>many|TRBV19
ASSTYQGISSSPLH
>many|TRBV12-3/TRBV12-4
ASARDRGWEKLF
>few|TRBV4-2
ASSPQVLAGGPGELF
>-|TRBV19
ATTVGYEQY
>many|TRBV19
ASSIQHAQPQH
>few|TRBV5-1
ASSWATGNTEAF
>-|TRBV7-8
ASSLRGPHLGQY
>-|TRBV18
ASSQGQDETQY
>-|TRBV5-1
ASSLRRVETQY
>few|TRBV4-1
ASSQDLWGWRNTEAF
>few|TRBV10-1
ASSGSPVGPQH
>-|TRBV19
ASSMGGKYEQY
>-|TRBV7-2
ASSPDGGVGLGKETQY
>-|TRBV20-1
SARERQTGDRSGNTIY
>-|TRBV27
ASRWAGGGYEQY